In its sample, the clone carrying this TCR beta chain was seen many times. Antigen: not known. The CDR3 runs 16 residues. Germline loops: CDR1 SGHTA, CDR2 FQGNSA. The junction had 9 bases not matched to a gene; V was cut back by 5 bases and J by 4 bases. These data come from a study of T-cell reconstitution after alpha-beta-depleted transplantation in children. Study-wide results and limits: Where some patients showed high TCRbeta diversity at day 60, it came from recipient T cells and thymic progenitors that had survived. After transplant, at about two months, alpha-beta T cells were reportedly derived from several hundred expanded graft clones.

The authors prepared the TCRbeta library with unique molecular identifiers. Using its own MiXCR run on the PCR reads, TCRdb lists one record per CDR3 protein. The sample contains some 76,000 distinct CDR3 sequences, roughly a tenth of which appear only once. The receptor was isolated from a boy aged 5-17 years with acute myeloid leukemia, due to receive a stem cell transplant. The chain has TRBV7-2 and TRBJ2-3; TRBD2 matches at 10 bases. The sample consisted of PBMCs, taken before TCRalphabeta/CD19-depleted stem cell transplant. The DNA of the CDR3 is TGTGCCAGCAGCAGACTAGCGGGTATAGGCTCAGATACGCAGTATTTT. Its protein is CASSRLAGIGSDTQYF.